This TCR beta chain was profiled in a study of immune reconstitution after stem cell transplant in scleroderma. This clonotype is medium-sized (0.01 to 0.1%) by share. Via MiXCR, TCRdb re-called the RT-PCR reads, giving one row per CDR3 protein. This table holds about 2,400 distinct CDR3 sequences, approximately 11% found once. The clonotype was recovered from a female donor with systemic sclerosis. Sample collection occurred before or after autologous hematopoietic stem cell transplantation (not recorded which).

The CDR3 sequence: CSVEGGQGTGELFF. The CDR3 DNA follows: TGCAGCGTTGAAGGAGGACAGGGGACCGGGGAGCTGTTTTTT. The chain carries TRBV29-1 and TRBJ2-2, with 9 bases lining up with TRBD1. Germline loops: CDR1 SQVTM, CDR2 ANQGSEA. V gave up 1 base and J gave up 5 bases; unmatched junction bases: 2. The length of the CDR3 is 14 residues.